One sample yielded the 15 T cell receptor beta chains listed below, sequenced in a study of CD8 T cells in Susac syndrome (dated by TCRdb to between 2019 and 2020). The library was built by means of the immunoSEQ multiplex PCR assay. RNA was extracted using the RNeasy kit, and roughly 0.45 to 1 ug of the RNA was reverse transcribed with random hexamers. TCRdb passed the public sequencing reads through fastp at Q25 and MiXCR, retaining productive beta sequences. CDR3 protein sequences are deduplicated, and each keeps its most common genes and DNA. Within this sample are fewer than 350,000 distinct CDR3 sequences, with approximately 90% of them counted one time only. The leading ten clones occupy roughly 0.2% of the sample. The sequenced sample was CD8+ T cells from PBMCs. The receptors stem from a human donor with multiple sclerosis.

This clonotype was counted between two and nine times. The V gene is TRBV6-2 or TRBV6-3, the J gene TRBJ1-1, with D unresolved. This CDR3 is built from 14 residues. Per germline, CDR1 MNHEY and CDR2 SVGEGT. Trimming pared 0 bases from V and 1 base from J, leaving 6 bases between. Here the CDR3 DNA reads TGTGCCAGCAGTTACTCGGAGGGGAACACTGAAGCTTTCTTT. Amino acid sequence: CASSYSEGNTEAFF.

The chain has TRBV7-3 and TRBJ2-3; D is undetermined. The CDR3 is made up of 14 amino acids. The ends were cut back, 5 bases at V and 0 bases at J, with 9 bases in the middle. CDR1 and CDR2 from the germline V gene are SGHTA and FQGTGA. DNA for the CDR3: TGTGCCAGCAGCCCCCTTCCTAGCACAGATACGCAGTATTTT. Translation: CASSPLPSTDTQYF. Complete variable domain (other parts from reference TRBV7-3 and TRBJ2-3): GAGVSQTPSNKVTEKGKYVELRCDPISGHTALYWYRQSLGQGPEFLIYFQGTGAADDSGLPNDRFFAVRPEGSVSTLKIQRTERGDSAVYLCASSPLPSTDTQYFGPGTRLTVL.

For this clonotype: Germline is not matched at one junction end, which may reflect a read error. The chain is built from TRBV4-2 and TRBJ2-7; maybe TRBD2 (6 bases). This CDR3 region has 16 residues. The germline V gene encodes CDR1 LGHNA and CDR2 YNFKEQ. The CDR3 DNA is TGTTCCAGCAGCCAACGCGGGCCGGGGGAAGGGGCCGAGCAGTACTTC. Protein product: CSSSQRGPGEGAEQYF.

The CDR3 DNA reads TGTGCCAGTAGTGGCGCCCCAGGGTACGAAGCAGCTTTCTTT. Residues: CASSGAPGYEAAFF. The chain is built from TRBV19 and TRBJ1-1, with D maybe TRBD1 (5 bases). The CDR3 covers 14 residues. V lost 5 bases and J lost 10, with 20 bases in between. Germline V gene sequence: CDR1 LNHDA, CDR2 SQIVND (reference sequence).

This clonotype was observed a few times. The chain is built from TRBV5-1 and TRBJ1-5; no reliable D call. The CDR3 has 13 amino acids. Germline CDR1 is SGHRS and CDR2 is YFSETQ. Trimming shortened V by 5 bases and J by 7 bases, and 13 bases separated the two germline ends. The CDR3 DNA reads TGCGCCAGCAGGGGCGGTAGTGGCCAGCCCCAGCATTTT. Amino acids: CASRGGSGQPQHF.

Only a few counts were recorded for this clonotype. This chain connects TRBV27 to TRBJ1-2; D call uncertain. The CDR3 contains 12 residues. The V gene's germline CDR1 is MNHEY and CDR2 SMNVEV (reference sequence). Trimming left V 3 bases short and J 6 bases short, with 8 bases between. In nucleotides, the CDR3 is TGTGCCAGCAGTTTGTCCGGAGATGGCTACACCTTC. The encoded protein is CASSLSGDGYTF.

Here the CDR3 DNA reads TGCAGTGCTAGACTTTCCGGGACACAAGTTAGCAATCAGCCCCAGCATTTT. Translated, it gives CSARLSGTQVSNQPQHF. The chain carries TRBV20-1 and TRBJ1-5; a weak D match, TRBD1 (6 bases). V shed 2 bases and J shed 0 bases, with 17 bases lying between them. The germline CDR1 and CDR2 sequences are DFQATT and SNEGSKA (reference sequence). The CDR3 runs to 17 residues.

The rearrangement uses TRBV9 and TRBJ2-3, with a weak D call TRBD1 (5 bases). The V end lost 3 bases, the J end lost 4 bases, and 6 bases lay between the germline ends. CDR3 length equals 12 residues. In germline, CDR1 is SGDLS, CDR2 YYNGEE. This chain's CDR3 is CASSGGSDTQYF. The CDR3, as DNA: TGTGCCAGCAGCGGGGGCTCAGATACGCAGTATTTT.

This chain links TRBV9 with TRBJ2-7, with 11 bases lining up with TRBD2. V was clipped by 0 bases and J by 2 bases; unmatched bases: 4. The length of the CDR3 is 16 residues. Germline CDR1 SGDLS, CDR2 YYNGEE. DNA of the CDR3: TGTGCCAGCAGCGTAGGCCTAGCGGGAGGTACCTACGAGCAGTACTTC. Translated, it gives CASSVGLAGGTYEQYF.

J is TRBJ2-1 and V is TRBV24-1, with 8 positions matching TRBD2. Germline-derived CDR1 and CDR2 are KGHDR and SFDVKD. Trimming cost V 2 bases and J 0 bases; bases outside gene matches: 5. There are 17 residues in the CDR3. The chain's CDR3 is CATSDSRSGSSYNEQFF. The CDR3 nucleotides are TGTGCCACCAGTGATTCCAGAAGCGGGAGCTCCTACAATGAGCAGTTCTTC.

The V call is TRBV7-6, the J call TRBJ1-2; weak D call: TRBD1 (6 bases). The CDR3 totals 12 residues. Trimming removed 6 bases from V and 8 bases from J, with 13 bases in between. Germline CDR1 reads SGHVS; CDR2 reads FNYEAQ. The CDR3: CASSTGTTGYTF. The CDR3 nucleotides read TGTGCCAGCAGTACCGGGACAACGGGCTACACCTTC.

This clonotype has more than one count but fewer than ten. J is TRBJ1-2 and V is TRBV4-2, with D possibly TRBD1 on 5 matching bases. Germline CDR1 and CDR2: LGHNA and YNFKEQ. Trimming pared 0 bases from V and 6 bases from J, leaving 11 bases between. This CDR3 is 14 amino acids long. The CDR3: CASSQEGPRDGYTF. CDR3 DNA: TGTGCCAGCAGCCAAGAGGGACCCCGTGATGGCTACACCTTC.

This clonotype was seen only once. The chain uses TRBV28 and TRBJ2-7; possibly TRBD2 for D (6 bases). Germline V gene data show CDR1 as MDHEN and CDR2 as SYDVKM. The V gene lost 5 bases and the J gene lost 3 bases, with 14 bases spanning the gap. The CDR3 consists of 14 residues. CDR3 sequence: CASSPPGLVYEQYF. The CDR3 nucleotides read TGTGCCAGCAGTCCGCCGGGACTGGTCTACGAGCAGTACTTC.

The chain couples TRBV5-4 to TRBJ2-3; 12 bases align to TRBD2. V lost 2 bases to trimming and J lost 7 bases; unmatched junction nucleotides: 5. CDR3 length equals 15 residues. Germline CDR1 and CDR2: SGHNT and YYREEE (reference sequence). CDR3 sequence reads: CASSLDGTSGYTQYF. CDR3 bases: TGTGCCAGCAGCTTAGACGGGACTAGCGGGTATACGCAGTATTTT.

Turning to this clonotype: No conserved phenylalanine or tryptophan ends this CDR3, so it is likely a read error. V usage is TRBV6-5 and J usage is TRBJ2-1; no definite D call. Germline CDR1 and CDR2: MNHEY and SVGAGI. Trimming pared 2 bases from V and 7 bases from J, leaving 6 bases between. This CDR3 contains 12 residues. CDR3 in DNA: TGTGCCAGCAGTTACGTGGGAAATGAGCAGTTCTTA. Protein product: CASSYVGNEQFL.